This TCR beta chain was observed in a study of blood T cell repertoires in COVID-19 (dated by TCRdb to the early 2020s). With regard to the full study: Samples covering the acute and convalescent phases of COVID-19 were provided by collaborators in the United States, Italy and Spain. Subjects who had been exposed to COVID-19, were actively infected with it, or had recovered from it provided the deeply sampled blood TCRbeta repertoires that made up the dataset. The repertoires were made available in a free public database intended to serve as a resource for research on the immune response to SARS-CoV-2. Nearly every sample came with metadata listing a de-identified subject ID, COVID-19 status, age in years and sex. The material from the prospective study consisted of cDNA or gDNA derived from T cells, B-cell-depleted T cells, or PBMCs. Samples came from the ongoing ImmuneRACE study (first 160 participants) plus 1,254 subjects from 6 global collaborators. HLA class I and class II types, where available, came from metadata supplied by the sample provider rather than from assay-based typing.

TCRbeta CDR3 regions were amplified from genomic DNA by means of the immunoSEQ Assay, a bias-controlled multiplex PCR. As for the authors' bioinformatics: Within the assay, amplification of reference gene primers was used to estimate how many nucleated cells each sample contained. Sequence reads were collapsed and filtered to measure the absolute abundance of every unique TCRbeta CDR3 rearrangement. Productive Simpson clonality was computed per sample as the square root of Simpson's diversity index over productive rearrangements. TCRdb limited this immuneACCESS table to in-frame rearrangements with V and J called. A share of clones is missing; checked studies link under half to unresolved V genes, and the rest is unexplained. From that table come the V and J calls and clone size; the DNA was used to work out D and trimming. Present in this sample are under 200,000 clones, almost 80% of which were seen just once. The ten most abundant clones make up approximately 15% of the sample.

On this clone itself: Its antigen remains unidentified. Compared with germline, one end of the junction differs, possibly owing to a read error. Other DNA sequences in this specimen translate into the identical CDR3.

The paper as a whole reports these results and caveats: The quantity of clinical and demographic metadata differed by source and by participant and was supplied without curation.

The germline V gene encodes CDR1 SGHTA and CDR2 FQGNSA. The CDR3 runs 17 amino acids, cysteine and phenylalanine included. Of all the DNA, just the CDR3 is kept, 51 bases in frame from base 1. Each collaborating institution followed its own protocols to collect whole blood in K2EDTA tubes. For TCRbeta analysis, collaborators shipped samples as frozen whole blood, isolated PBMCs, or DNA extracted from either of those sample types. The sequencing input was peripheral blood. This receptor was taken from a man in his sixties with active or convalescent COVID-19. Recombination linked TRBV7-2 to TRBJ1-1; 7 bases in the junction line up with TRBD1. This receptor carries the CDR3 CASSLAPLRQGNTEAFF. In nucleotides, the sequence is TGTGCCAGCAGCTTAGCACCCCTACGACAGGGAAACACTGAAGCCTTCTTT.